This T cell receptor beta chain is drawn from a study of long-term antiretroviral therapy in people with HIV. Sequencing relied on immunoSEQ assay v3.0, run at survey level. This table comes from immunoSEQ multiplex PCR, and its TCRdb copy is limited to in-frame clones, with some not included. The sample includes approximately 15,000 clones, roughly 75% of them seen just once. Unmatched junction bases numbered 11, after V lost 4 bases and J lost 7 bases. This CDR3 spans 17 amino acids. Germline loops: CDR1 MGHRA, CDR2 YSYEKL. This TCR was recovered from a woman in her forties or fifties with HIV. The source was unsorted PBMCs, collected 1.5 years before starting antiretroviral therapy. The V call is TRBV4-1, the J call TRBJ2-1, with 12 bases lining up with TRBD2. The CDR3 DNA sequence: TGCGCCAGCAGCCGTGATCTTACTAGCGGGGGGAGGAATGAGCAGTTCTTC. This translates into CASSRDLTSGGRNEQFF.